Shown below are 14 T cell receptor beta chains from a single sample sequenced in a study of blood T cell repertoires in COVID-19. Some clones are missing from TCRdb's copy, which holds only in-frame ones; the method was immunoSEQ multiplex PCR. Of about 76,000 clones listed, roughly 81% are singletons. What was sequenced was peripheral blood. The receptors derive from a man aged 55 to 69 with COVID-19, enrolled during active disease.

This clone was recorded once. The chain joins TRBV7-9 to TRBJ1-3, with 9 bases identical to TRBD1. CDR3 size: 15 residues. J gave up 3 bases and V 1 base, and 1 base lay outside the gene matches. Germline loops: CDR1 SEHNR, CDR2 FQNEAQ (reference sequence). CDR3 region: CASSLGTGVGNTIYF. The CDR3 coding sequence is TGTGCCAGCAGCTTAGGGACAGGGGTTGGAAACACCATATATTTT.

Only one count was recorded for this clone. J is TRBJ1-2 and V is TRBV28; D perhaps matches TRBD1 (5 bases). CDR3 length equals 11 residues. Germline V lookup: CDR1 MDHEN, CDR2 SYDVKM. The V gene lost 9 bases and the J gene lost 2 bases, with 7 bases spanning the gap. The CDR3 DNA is TGTGCCAGTCAGGGAAACTATGGCTACACCTTC. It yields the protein CASQGNYGYTF.

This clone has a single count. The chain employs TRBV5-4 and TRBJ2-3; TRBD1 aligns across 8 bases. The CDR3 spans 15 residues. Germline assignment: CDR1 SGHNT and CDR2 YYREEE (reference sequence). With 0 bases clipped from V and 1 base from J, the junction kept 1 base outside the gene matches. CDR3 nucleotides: TGTGCCAGCAGCTTGGCGGGACAGGGCACAGATACGCAGTATTTT. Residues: CASSLAGQGTDTQYF. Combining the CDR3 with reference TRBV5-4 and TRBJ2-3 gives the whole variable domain ETGVTQSPTHLIKTRGQQVTLRCSSQSGHNTVSWYQQALGQGPQFIFQYYREEENGRGNFPPRFSGLQFPNYSSELNVNALELDDSALYLCASSLAGQGTDTQYFGPGTRLTVL.

CDR3 sequence reads: CASSPAGTVDTGELFF. The DNA of the CDR3 is TGTGCCAGCAGCCCGGCGGGGACGGTGGACACCGGGGAGCTGTTTTTT. This rearrangement joins TRBV21-1 to TRBJ2-2; TRBD2, the D gene given by the table, was not confirmed from the DNA. TRBV21-1 is an annotated pseudogene. The CDR3 covers 16 residues.

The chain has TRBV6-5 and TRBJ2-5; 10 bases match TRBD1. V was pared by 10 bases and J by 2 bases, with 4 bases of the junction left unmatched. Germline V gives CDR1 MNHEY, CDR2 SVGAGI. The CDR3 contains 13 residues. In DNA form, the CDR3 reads TGTGCCATCCGACAGGGGGCGCAAGAGACCCAGTACTTC. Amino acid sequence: CAIRQGAQETQYF.

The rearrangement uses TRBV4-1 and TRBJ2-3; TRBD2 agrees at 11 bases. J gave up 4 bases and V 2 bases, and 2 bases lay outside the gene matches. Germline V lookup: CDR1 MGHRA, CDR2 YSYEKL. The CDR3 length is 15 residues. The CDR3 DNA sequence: TGCGCCAGCAGCCAATTAGCGGGGGGGTCAGATACGCAGTATTTT. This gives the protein CASSQLAGGSDTQYF.

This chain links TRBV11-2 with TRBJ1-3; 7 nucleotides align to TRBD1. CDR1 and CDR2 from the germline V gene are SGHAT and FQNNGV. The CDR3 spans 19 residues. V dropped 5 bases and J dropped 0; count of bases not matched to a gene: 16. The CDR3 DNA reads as TGTGCCAGCAGCCAACCGACAGGGTTCTCTATTAGCTCTGGAAACACCATATATTTT. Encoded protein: CASSQPTGFSISSGNTIYF. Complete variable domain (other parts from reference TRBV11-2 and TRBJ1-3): EAGVAQSPRYKIIEKRQSVAFWCNPISGHATLYWYQQILGQGPKLLIQFQNNGVVDDSQLPKDRFSAERLKGVDSTLKIQPAKLEDSAVYLCASSQPTGFSISSGNTIYFGEGSWLTVV.

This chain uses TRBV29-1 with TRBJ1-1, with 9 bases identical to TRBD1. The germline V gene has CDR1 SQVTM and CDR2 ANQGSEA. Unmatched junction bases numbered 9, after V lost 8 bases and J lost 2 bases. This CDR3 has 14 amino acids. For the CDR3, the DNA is TGCAGCCTCGGGACAGGGTGGGATAACACTGAAGCTTTCTTT. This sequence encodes CSLGTGWDNTEAFF.

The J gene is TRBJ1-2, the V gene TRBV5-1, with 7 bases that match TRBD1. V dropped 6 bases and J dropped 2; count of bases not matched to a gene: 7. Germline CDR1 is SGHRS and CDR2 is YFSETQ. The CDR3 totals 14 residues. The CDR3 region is CASKFGDSNYGYTF. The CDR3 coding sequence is TGCGCCAGCAAATTCGGGGACAGCAACTATGGCTACACCTTC.

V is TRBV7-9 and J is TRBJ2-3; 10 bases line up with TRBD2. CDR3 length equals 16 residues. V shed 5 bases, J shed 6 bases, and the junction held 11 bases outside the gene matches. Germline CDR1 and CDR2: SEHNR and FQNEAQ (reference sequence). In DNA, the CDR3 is TGTGCCAGCAGCACCAGGACTAGCGGTTTGACGGATACGCAGTATTTT. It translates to CASSTRTSGLTDTQYF.

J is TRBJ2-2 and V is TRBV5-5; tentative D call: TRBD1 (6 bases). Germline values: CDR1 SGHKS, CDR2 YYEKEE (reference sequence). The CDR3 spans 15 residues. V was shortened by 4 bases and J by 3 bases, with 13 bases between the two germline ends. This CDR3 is CASSETQGYTGELFF. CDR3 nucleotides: TGTGCCAGCAGCGAAACACAGGGTTACACCGGGGAGCTGTTTTTT. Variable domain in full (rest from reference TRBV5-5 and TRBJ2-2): DAGVTQSPTHLIKTRGQQVTLRCSPISGHKSVSWYQQVLGQGPQFIFQYYEKEERGRGNFPDRFSARQFPNYSSELNVNALLLGDSALYLCASSETQGYTGELFFGEGSRLTVL.

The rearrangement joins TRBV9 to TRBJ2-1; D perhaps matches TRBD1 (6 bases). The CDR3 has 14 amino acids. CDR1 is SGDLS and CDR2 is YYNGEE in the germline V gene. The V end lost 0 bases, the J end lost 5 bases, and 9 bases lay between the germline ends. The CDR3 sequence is CASSVGDRNNEQFF. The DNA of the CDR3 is TGTGCCAGCAGCGTAGGAGACAGGAACAATGAGCAGTTCTTC.

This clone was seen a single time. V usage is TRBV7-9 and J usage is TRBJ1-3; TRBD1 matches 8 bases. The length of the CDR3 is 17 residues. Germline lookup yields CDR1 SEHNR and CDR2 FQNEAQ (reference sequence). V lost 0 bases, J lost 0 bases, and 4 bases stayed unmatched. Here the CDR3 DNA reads TGTGCCAGCAGCTTAGCGAGACAGGGGTACTCTGGAAACACCATATATTTT. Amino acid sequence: CASSLARQGYSGNTIYF.

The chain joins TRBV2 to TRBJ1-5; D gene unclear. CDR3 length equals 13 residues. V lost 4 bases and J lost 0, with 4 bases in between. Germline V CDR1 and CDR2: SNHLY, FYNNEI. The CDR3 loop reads CASSAYSNQPQHF. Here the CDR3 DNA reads TGTGCCAGCAGTGCGTATAGCAATCAGCCCCAGCATTTT. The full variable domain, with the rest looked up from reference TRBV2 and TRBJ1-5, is EPEVTQTPSHQVTQMGQEVILRCVPISNHLYFYWYRQILGQKVEFLVSFYNNEISEKSEIFDDQFSVERPDGSNFTLKIRSTKLEDSAMYFCASSAYSNQPQHFGDGTRLSIL.